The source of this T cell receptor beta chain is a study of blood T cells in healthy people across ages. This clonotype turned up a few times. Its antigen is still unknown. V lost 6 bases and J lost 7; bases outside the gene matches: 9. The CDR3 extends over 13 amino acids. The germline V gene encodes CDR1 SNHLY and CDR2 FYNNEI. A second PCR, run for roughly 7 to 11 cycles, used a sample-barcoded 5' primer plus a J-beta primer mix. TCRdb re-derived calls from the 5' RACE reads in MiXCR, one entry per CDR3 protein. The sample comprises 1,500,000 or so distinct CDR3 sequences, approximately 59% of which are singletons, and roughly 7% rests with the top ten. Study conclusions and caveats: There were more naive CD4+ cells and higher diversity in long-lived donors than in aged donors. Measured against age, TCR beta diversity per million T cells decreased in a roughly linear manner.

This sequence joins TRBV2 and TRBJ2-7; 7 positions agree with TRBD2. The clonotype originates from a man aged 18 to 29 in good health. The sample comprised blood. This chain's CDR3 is CASSLGGVQEQYF. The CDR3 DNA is TGTGCCAGCAGCCTGGGGGGGGTACAGGAGCAGTACTTC.